This T cell receptor (beta chain) was recovered during a study of CD8+ T cells in alopecia areata. Study at large: Those treated were given oral tofacitinib at 5 to 10 mg twice daily. The protocol delivered tofacitinib for 6 to 18 months, then withdrew it for 6 months.

The ends lost 4 bases at V and 1 base at J; junction bases unmatched: 3. CDR3 length equals 14 residues. CDR1 and CDR2 (germline): SGHRS, YFSETQ. Study-level findings and limits: Scalp sequencing also captures normal skin's resident alphabeta T cells.

About this clone: The target antigen is unknown.

Collected material from alopecia areata patients comprised lesional scalp punch biopsies and peripheral blood. Extraction of RNA preceded its reverse transcription into cDNA, which served as the sequencing template. The protocol was immunoSEQ multiplex PCR, while the TCRdb copy is restricted to in-frame clones and leaves out a portion. The sample yields 200,000 to 250,000 clones, roughly two thirds seen once. Sequences were derived from CD4+ T cells sorted from blood, sampled at week 0. The receptor's source is a human donor with alopecia areata. V and J are TRBV5-1 and TRBJ1-1; 8 nucleotides agree with TRBD1. This chain's CDR3 is CASSPDRANTEAFF. CDR3 nucleotide sequence: TGCGCCAGCAGCCCGGACAGGGCGAACACTGAAGCTTTCTTT. Variable domain in full (rest from reference TRBV5-1 and TRBJ1-1): KAGVTQTPRYLIKTRGQQVTLSCSPISGHRSVSWYQQTPGQGLQFLFEYFSETQRNKGNFPGRFSGRQFSNSRSEMNVSTLELGDSALYLCASSPDRANTEAFFGQGTRLTVV.